This T cell receptor beta chain originates from a study of cytomegalovirus exposure and HLA in healthy donors (dated by TCRdb to about 2017). Background for the entire study: An earlier analysis of approximately 590 of the donors reported 250 to 300 Gb of sequence data and around 110 million unique TCR beta sequences from roughly 200 million T cells. An early release that covered around 590 HLA-typed donors contained approximately 290 gigabases of sequencing data and roughly 84 million unique TCR sequences. Of the 350 to 450 genotyped donors, 81% were placed in the genetic ancestry cluster associated with self-reported Caucasian donors. The study aimed to test whether signatures of past pathogen exposure could be identified by cataloging public T cell receptors. Using immunosequencing, the study profiled T cell repertoires from approximately 700 subjects and related those repertoires to cytomegalovirus serostatus. Besides the first cohort of approximately 670 subjects, a separate validation cohort made up of about 120 different subjects was used. The study combined high-throughput TCR immunosequencing, statistical association of individual TCRs with disease status, and machine learning to predict cytomegalovirus infection status. A later analysis re-examined previously published TCR beta repertoires from about 700 donors and added high-resolution HLA genotyping to investigate patterns of TCR occurrence. In the later analysis, no new phenotypic data were used to find candidate immune exposures; instead, reliance was placed on TCR beta sequences and their occurrence across donors. In an earlier analysis of 587 of the donors, high-throughput TCR beta sequencing was used to judge whether each TCR beta V gene segment behaved as functional or pseudogenic. Donor age, sex, ethnicity and CMV serostatus were compiled alongside the repertoire data. A later genetic analysis took genome-wide SNP genotypes for about three fifths of the roughly 700 donors and used that subset as a discovery cohort. Every discovery cohort repertoire had been produced on one sequencing platform. HLA typing covered class I and class II loci at four-digit resolution. Typing coverage varied by locus: 629-630 donors for A, B, C, DRB1 and DQB1; 522 for DQA1; more than 600 for DPA1; roughly 450 for DPB1. Because of strong linkage in the cohort, five DR-DQ haplotypes were treated as single units for association and clustering. Among some 400 genotyped donors of the cohort, an average of approximately 240,000 unique TCR beta nucleotide sequences was sequenced per donor, of which approximately 18% were non-productive. Findings and caveats that apply to the study as a whole: The 87-base-pair reads could not distinguish some IMGT-functional V segments, including TRBV6-2 and TRBV6-3, so those segments were excluded. According to a later genetic analysis, donors in an Asian-associated ancestry cluster had fewer N-insertions in productive TCRs than the roughly 700-donor mean. The authors suggested that the approach could potentially be extended to other disease states and immunological phenotypes. A later analysis found that most CMV-associated TCR beta chains appeared HLA-restricted, with HLA associations seemingly driven largely by CMV exposure. HLA typing was unavailable for some donors at each locus, so association tests used only the typed subset. Linkage disequilibrium might explain the correlated functional status among segregating V segments, but an unknown experimental factor could not be ruled out. A later analysis associated 17,000 or so TCR beta sequences with specific HLA alleles at a false discovery rate of 0.05. A cluster of highly shared sequence variants was judged likely to be a technical artifact of the sequencing pipeline. A further reported finding was that TCR beta sequences accurately predicted the HLA-A and HLA-B alleles for most subjects in the first cohort. In a later analysis, several top co-occurrence clusters were reported to appear linked to parvovirus B19, influenza, CMV and Epstein-Barr virus. A later genetic analysis associated a missense DCLRE1C variant with V-gene and J-gene trimming of TCR beta chains, and an independent cohort replicated the association. In vitro tests confirmed that a few of the cytomegalovirus-associated TCR beta chains recognize cytomegalovirus antigens. The presence/absence analyses assumed that sequencing depth was roughly uniform across donors, and that assumption may not be true. The classifier was reported to diagnose cytomegalovirus status with high specificity and sensitivity in both the original and validation cohorts. In a later analysis, HLA-associated TCR beta chains showed more clonal expansion and lower generation probabilities than non-associated chains that were equally common. Assigning TCR associations to individual alleles was difficult when HLA alleles, especially DR and DQ, strongly co-occurred. In a later analysis, TCR association rates were found to vary across HLA loci, with the most associated TCRs seen for DRB1 alleles and the fewest for HLA-C alleles. Only TCR beta chains were sequenced in this cohort, and the absence of alpha or paired-chain data limited detectable features. The study gave a list of over 150 TCR beta chains associated with cytomegalovirus. An earlier analysis of approximately 590 of the donors showed that most TCR beta V segments appeared in productive rearrangements either about 90% or about 30% of the time, which broadly matched IMGT annotations. CMV serostatus was the only immune exposure information available for the cohort. While some public TCRs were present in many individuals, most TCR sequences turned up only very rarely across donors. Because counts were too low, roughly 18 rarely observed V segments, including chromosome 9 orphons, were left out of the earlier analysis of roughly 600 of the donors.

In total, just over 650 healthy bone marrow donors made up the cohort. Cohort members were all nominally healthy when sampled, although unrecorded immune exposures were likely present. The donor was CMV seropositive and was included in the group of 290 or so seropositive cohort members. A peripheral blood sample was collected from each donor, and TCR beta sequencing was performed on peripheral blood mononuclear cells. Genomic DNA was extracted from the blood cell samples with the Qiagen DNeasy Blood Extraction Kit. Its CDR3 holds 15 amino acids, cysteine through phenylalanine. Kept here is only the CDR3 DNA, which spans 45 bases and is read in frame from base 1. According to the germline V gene, CDR1 reads KGHSH and CDR2 reads LQKENI. Trimming accounts for 3 bases at V and 1 base at J, while the number of junction bases matched to no gene is 2. As for this clone: The antigen this receptor binds is unknown. Base quality data are lacking; no much larger clone is found one base away.

Libraries were prepared through the immunoSEQ multiplex PCR assay. The multiplex PCR relied on a mix of 60 forward primers for TCR Vbeta segments and 13 reverse primers for TCR Jbeta segments. The CDR3 region of rearranged TCR beta genes was amplified from genomic DNA with a multiplex PCR assay. Amplified TCR beta libraries were sequenced as 87-base-pair reads on the Illumina HiSeq System. Concerning the study's data processing: A later analysis counted tens of millions of unique TCR beta chains across the 650 to 800 repertoires, and some 11 million of these chains were shared by at least two donors. Raw reads were error-corrected and collapsed into unique sequences by a nearest-neighbor algorithm in which closely related sequences were merged to remove PCR and sequencing errors. Alignment of CDR3 sequences to IMGT reference sequences was used to assign V, D and J gene segments. Each retained sequence needed at least a six-nucleotide match to both a V gene segment and a J gene segment. A rearrangement counted as productive if the CDR3 had no stop codons and remained in frame with V and J, and every other rearrangement counted as non-productive. CDR3 was defined by IMGT convention, running from the second conserved V-encoded cysteine to the conserved J-encoded phenylalanine. The earlier analysis of roughly 590 of the donors excluded sequences that lacked an unambiguous match to a single V gene segment. In an earlier analysis of a few hundred of the donors, a V segment was called functional when productive rearrangements were above 56.7%, and segregating when the standard deviation between donors exceeded 5%. A statistical classification framework was built to diagnose cytomegalovirus status from the catalog of TCR beta chain sequences. In a later analysis, TCR nucleotide sequences were compared against IMGT/GENE-DB human TR gene sequences so that V and J genes could be assigned. Using the TCRdist pipeline, a later analysis assigned CDR3 sequences along with most-parsimonious VDJ recombination scenarios. In a later analysis, every TCR beta chain was defined by the combination of its CDR3 amino acid sequence and its V-gene family, and reads without a unique V-gene family were dropped. To address suspected cross-contamination and a sequencing artifact, a later analysis removed over 500 highly shared, low-generation-probability nucleotide sequences. For each public chain, a later analysis derived a clonal expansion index from normalized ranks of inferred template counts within each repertoire. A later analysis computed generation probabilities with a VDJ recombination model fitted to out-of-frame rearrangements, and checked the results against IGoR. A later analysis scored TCR-TCR, TCR-HLA and TCR-CMV co-occurrence with hypergeometric tests, applying a repertoire-size bias correction to TCR pairs. To estimate false discovery rates, a later analysis permuted the HLA or CMV assignments 20 times. In a later analysis, co-occurring TCRs were grouped using DBSCAN, and TCRdist sequence similarity was added for clustering within HLA-allele-positive subsets. Co-occurrence clustering excluded repertoires with fewer than 30,000 or more than 120,000 public chains, plus five with anomalous nucleotide sharing. TCRdb obtained this table from immuneACCESS and retained in-frame rearrangements with V and J assigned. These tables miss some clones; where compared with another copy, unresolved V genes account for less than half of the shortfall, and the remainder is unexplained. That table supplies the V and J calls and clone size; D and trimming were determined from the DNA. The sample table records roughly 160,000 clones; 77% of these occur just once. The ten biggest clones cover 2% to 2.5% of the sample.

The sequence joins TRBV18 to TRBJ1-2; 10 bases in between match TRBD1. The sequenced sample consisted of PBMCs. The source is a man over 45 in good health and CMV-seropositive. This receptor has the CDR3 CASSPGTGDNYGYTF. The DNA sequence follows: TGTGCCAGCTCACCGGGGACAGGGGATAACTATGGCTACACCTTC.